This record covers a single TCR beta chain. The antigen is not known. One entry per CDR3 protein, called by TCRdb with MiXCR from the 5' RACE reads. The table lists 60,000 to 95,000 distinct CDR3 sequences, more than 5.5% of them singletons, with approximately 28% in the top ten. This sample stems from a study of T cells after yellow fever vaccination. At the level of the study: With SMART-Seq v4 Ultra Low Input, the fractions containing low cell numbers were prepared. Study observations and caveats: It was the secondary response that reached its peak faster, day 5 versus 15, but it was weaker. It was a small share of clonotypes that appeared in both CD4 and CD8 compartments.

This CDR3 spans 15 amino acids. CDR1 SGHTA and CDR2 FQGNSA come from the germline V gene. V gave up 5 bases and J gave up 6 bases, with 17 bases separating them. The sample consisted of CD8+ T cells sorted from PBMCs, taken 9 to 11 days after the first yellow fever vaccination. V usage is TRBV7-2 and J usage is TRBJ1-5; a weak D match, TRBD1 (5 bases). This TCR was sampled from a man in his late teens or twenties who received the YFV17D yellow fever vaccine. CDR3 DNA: TGTGCCAGCAGCCCGGGGGGAGGGTCCAGTCAGCCCCAGCATTTT. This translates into CASSPGGGSSQPQHF.